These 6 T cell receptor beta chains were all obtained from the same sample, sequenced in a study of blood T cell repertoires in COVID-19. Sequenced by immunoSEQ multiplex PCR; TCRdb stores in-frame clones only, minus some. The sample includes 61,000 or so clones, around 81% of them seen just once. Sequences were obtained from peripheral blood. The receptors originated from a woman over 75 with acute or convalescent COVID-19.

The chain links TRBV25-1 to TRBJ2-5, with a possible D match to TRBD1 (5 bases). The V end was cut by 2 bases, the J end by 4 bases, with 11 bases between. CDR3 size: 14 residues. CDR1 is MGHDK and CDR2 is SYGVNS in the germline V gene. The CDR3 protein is CASSEPRVGETQYF. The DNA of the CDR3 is TGTGCCAGCAGTGAACCCAGGGTAGGAGAGACCCAGTACTTC.

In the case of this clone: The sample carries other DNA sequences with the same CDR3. DNA of the CDR3: TGTGCCAGCAGCCAAGGACAGGGGAACAATCAGCCCCAGCATTTT. Encoded protein: CASSQGQGNNQPQHF. J is TRBJ1-5 and V is TRBV3-1 (or the pseudogene TRBV3-2), with TRBD1 matching over 8 bases. Germline CDR1 LGHDT, CDR2 YNNKEL (reference sequence). With V trimmed by 1 base and J by 3 bases, 2 bases remained unmatched. There are 15 residues in the CDR3.

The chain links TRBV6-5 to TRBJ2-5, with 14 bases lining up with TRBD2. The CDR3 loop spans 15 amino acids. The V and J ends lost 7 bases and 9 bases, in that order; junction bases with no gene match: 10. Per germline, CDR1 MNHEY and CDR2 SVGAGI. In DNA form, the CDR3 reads TGTGCCAGCACCCCCGGGACTAGCGGGAGTAAGGCCCAGTACTTC. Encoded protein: CASTPGTSGSKAQYF.

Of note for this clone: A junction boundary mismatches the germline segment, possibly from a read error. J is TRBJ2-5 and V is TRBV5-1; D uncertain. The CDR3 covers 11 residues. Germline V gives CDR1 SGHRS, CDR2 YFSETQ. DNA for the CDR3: TGCGCCAGCCGCTTGCGGGAGACCCAGTACTTC. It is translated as CASRLRETQYF.

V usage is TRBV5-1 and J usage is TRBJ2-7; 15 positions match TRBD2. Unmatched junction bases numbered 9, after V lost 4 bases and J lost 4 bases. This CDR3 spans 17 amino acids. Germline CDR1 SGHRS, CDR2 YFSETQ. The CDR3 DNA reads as TGCGCCAGCAGCCCCGTCCGAGGACTAGCGGGGGGGTACGAGCAGTACTTC. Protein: CASSPVRGLAGGYEQYF.

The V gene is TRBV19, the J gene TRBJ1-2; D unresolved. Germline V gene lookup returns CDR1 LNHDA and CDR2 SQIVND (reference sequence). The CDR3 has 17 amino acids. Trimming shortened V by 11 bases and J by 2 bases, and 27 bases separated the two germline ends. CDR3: CAVRRVRTDSLNYGYTF. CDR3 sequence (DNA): TGTGCCGTTAGGAGGGTGCGGACCGACTCCTTGAACTATGGCTACACCTTC.